The clone carrying this TCR beta chain was recorded many times. The antigen is not known. This sample stems from a study of T cell repertoires in cytomegalovirus infection. TCRdb re-derived calls from the reads in MiXCR, one entry per CDR3 protein. The sample has 100,000 to 150,000 distinct CDR3 sequences; about 24% are singletons. Germline V gene sequence: CDR1 SGHTA, CDR2 FQGNSA. The V and J ends lost 0 bases and 1 base, in that order; junction bases with no gene match: 4. This CDR3 spans 16 amino acids. This chain uses TRBV7-2 with TRBJ1-1; 8 bases map to TRBD1. The receptor was derived from a human donor in good health (CMV status not recorded). Some clones in this sample may be carry-over from other donors' samples. Source material: PBMCs, sequenced either directly or after in vitro stimulation (not recorded which). The chain's CDR3 is CASSLARQGWNTEAFF. For the CDR3, the DNA is TGTGCCAGCAGCTTAGCCCGACAGGGGTGGAACACTGAAGCTTTCTTT. The full variable domain, in which reference TRBV7-2 and TRBJ1-1 provide the parts outside the CDR3, is GAGVSQSPSNKVTEKGKDVELRCDPISGHTALYWYRQSLGQGLEFLIYFQGNSAPDKSGLPSDRFSAERTGGSVSTLTIQRTQQEDSAVYLCASSLARQGWNTEAFFGQGTRLTVV.